One and the same sample provided the 29 T cell receptor beta chains below, sequenced in a study of cytomegalovirus exposure and HLA in healthy donors. PCR amplification relied on 60 Vbeta primers (plus 13 Jbeta primers). Using immunoSEQ multiplex PCR, the repertoire was profiled, and TCRdb retains in-frame clones only, with some absent. The sample lists roughly 200,000 clones, 80% to 90% seen once, with more than 0.25% in the top ten. Sequenced sample: PBMCs. Every receptor here comes from a woman aged 30 to 39 in good health and CMV-seronegative.

This sequence joins TRBV7-3 and TRBJ2-2; the match to TRBD2 covers 16 bases. Per the germline V gene, CDR1 is SGHTA and CDR2 is FQGTGA. Trimming cost V 5 bases and J 5 bases; bases outside gene matches: 2. This CDR3 has 16 residues. In DNA form, the CDR3 reads TGTGCCAGCAGCAAGGGACTAGCGGGAGGGACCGGGGAGCTGTTTTTT. Amino acids: CASSKGLAGGTGELFF.

This rearrangement joins TRBV6-5 to TRBJ2-1; 9 nucleotides agree with TRBD2. Germline CDR1 reads MNHEY; CDR2 reads SVGAGI. V dropped 2 bases and J dropped 6; count of bases not matched to a gene: 2. The CDR3 totals 14 residues. CDR3 in DNA: TGTGCCAGCAGTTACCCTAGCGGGACCAATGAGCAGTTCTTC. Protein product: CASSYPSGTNEQFF.

The chain joins TRBV28 to TRBJ1-3; perhaps TRBD1 as D (6 bases). The germline gives CDR1 MDHEN, CDR2 SYDVKM. CDR3 length: 15 amino acids. V lost 10 bases and J 0 bases, leaving 16 bases between the germline ends. CDR3 sequence reads: CAIIPGATSGNTIYF. The CDR3 coding sequence is TGTGCCATCATCCCAGGGGCGACCTCTGGAAACACCATATATTTT.

The gene calls are TRBV29-1 and TRBJ2-5, with TRBD2 matching 9 bases. Trimming at V came to 1 base and at J to 4 bases, leaving 1 base not matched to a gene. Germline CDR1 SQVTM, CDR2 ANQGSEA. The CDR3 is made up of 13 amino acids. The CDR3 DNA reads as TGCAGCGTTGAAGTACTAGCGGGAGAGACCCAGTACTTC. The encoded protein is CSVEVLAGETQYF.

The chain has TRBV5-6 and TRBJ2-1; D may be TRBD1 (5 bases). The V end was cut by 2 bases, the J end by 1 base, with 13 bases between. The CDR3 consists of 16 residues. Germline loops: CDR1 SGHDT, CDR2 YYEEEE. CDR3 coding DNA: TGTGCCAGCAGCTTTACCCCGCAGGGATCCTACAATGAGCAGTTCTTC. This gives the protein CASSFTPQGSYNEQFF.

The V and J genes are TRBV7-9 and TRBJ2-2, with D hard to call. The CDR3 has 11 amino acids. Germline V gives CDR1 SEHNR, CDR2 FQNEAQ (reference sequence). V lost 2 bases to trimming and J lost 8 bases, with 3 bases between them. The CDR3 DNA follows: TGTGCCAGCAGCTTACCGGGGGAGCTGTTTTTT. Translating gives CASSLPGELFF.

The J gene is TRBJ2-5, the V gene TRBV7-8, with D unclear. Germline values: CDR1 SGHVS, CDR2 FQNEAQ. V lost 4 bases to trimming and J lost 9 bases, with 12 bases between them. This CDR3 comprises 12 residues. This CDR3 reads CASSSRVIAQYF. The DNA for the CDR3 is TGTGCCAGCAGCTCTAGAGTCATAGCCCAGTACTTC.

The chain couples TRBV5-6 to TRBJ1-1; 9 bases align to TRBD1. V lost 4 bases, J lost 0 bases, and 4 bases stayed unmatched. This CDR3 spans 15 amino acids. From germline, CDR1 is SGHDT and CDR2 YYEEEE. In nucleotides, the CDR3 is TGTGCCAGCAGCCCGGACAGGGGAATGAACACTGAAGCTTTCTTT. Its translation: CASSPDRGMNTEAFF.

V usage is TRBV5-1 and J usage is TRBJ2-7; 7 bases line up with TRBD1. With V trimmed by 4 bases and J by 6 bases, 10 bases remained unmatched. Germline lookup yields CDR1 SGHRS and CDR2 YFSETQ. There are 14 residues in the CDR3. The CDR3 loop is CASSQTGSVAEQYF. DNA of the CDR3: TGCGCCAGCAGCCAGACAGGGTCTGTAGCCGAGCAGTACTTC.

The chain joins TRBV5-1 to TRBJ2-1; 12 nucleotides align to TRBD2. The V segment lost 4 bases and the J segment 4 bases; nucleotides outside the gene matches: 3. Germline V lookup: CDR1 SGHRS, CDR2 YFSETQ. The CDR3 is 15 amino acids. CDR3 region: CASSRTSGGYNEQFF. DNA for the CDR3: TGCGCCAGCAGCCGTACTAGCGGGGGGTACAATGAGCAGTTCTTC.

The rearrangement uses TRBV4-1 and TRBJ1-6; no definite D call. The CDR3 has 15 residues. Trimming cost V 5 bases and J 9 bases, with 17 bases left between them. CDR1 is MGHRA and CDR2 is YSYEKL in the germline V gene. CDR3 sequence reads: CASSSFVLGSSPLHF. The CDR3 bases are TGCGCCAGCAGCTCGTTCGTACTTGGTAGTTCACCCCTCCACTTT.

V usage is TRBV7-2 and J usage is TRBJ1-4; 9 bases agree with TRBD1. The J segment lost 3 bases and the V segment lost 1 base, leaving 6 bases of the junction unmatched. Germline CDR1 and CDR2: SGHTA and FQGNSA. This CDR3 has 17 amino acids. CDR3 loop: CASSLVGTGSSNEKLFF. CDR3 nucleotide sequence: TGTGCCAGCAGCTTAGTCGGGACAGGGAGTTCTAATGAAAAACTGTTTTTT. Supplemented by reference TRBV7-2 and TRBJ1-4, the full variable domain reads GAGVSQSPSNKVTEKGKDVELRCDPISGHTALYWYRQSLGQGLEFLIYFQGNSAPDKSGLPSDRFSAERTGGSVSTLTIQRTQQEDSAVYLCASSLVGTGSSNEKLFFGSGTQLSVL.

The gene calls are TRBV7-9 and TRBJ1-1, with D uncertain. The CDR3 consists of 13 residues. Germline V gives CDR1 SEHNR, CDR2 FQNEAQ (reference sequence). V lost 2 bases to trimming and J lost 2 bases, with 6 bases between them. CDR3 residues: CASSLSGNTEAFF. The CDR3 DNA is TGTGCCAGCAGCTTAAGCGGTAACACTGAAGCTTTCTTT.

The rearrangement links TRBV18 to TRBJ2-5; weak D call: TRBD1 (6 bases). CDR3 length: 14 amino acids. V was shortened by 4 bases and J by 5 bases, with 14 bases between the two germline ends. Germline assignment: CDR1 KGHSH and CDR2 LQKENI. CDR3 loop: CASSLQGRRETQYF. The CDR3 nucleotides are TGTGCCAGCTCACTCCAGGGGCGTCGGGAGACCCAGTACTTC.

The rearrangement uses TRBV11-2 and TRBJ2-7, with D perhaps TRBD2 (6 bases). Trimming removed 6 bases at V and 6 bases at J, with 18 bases between. The length of the CDR3 is 14 residues. The germline CDR1 and CDR2 sequences are SGHAT and FQNNGV. In DNA form, the CDR3 reads TGTGCCAGCAGTCCCCCGGGACTTAGGGGCGAGCAGTACTTC. Its translation is CASSPPGLRGEQYF.

The J gene is TRBJ1-2, the V gene TRBV29-1, with D perhaps matching TRBD1 (5 bases). Trimming stripped 5 bases from V and 6 bases from J, with 22 bases between. CDR1 and CDR2 from the germline V gene are SQVTM and ANQGSEA. The CDR3 runs to 15 residues. The CDR3 DNA sequence: TGCAGCGTTCGGGGGACCGAGCCCCTCTCAAATGGCTACACCTTC. Encoded protein: CSVRGTEPLSNGYTF.

This clone occurred once. The J gene is TRBJ2-1, the V gene TRBV7-9, with D unresolved. Germline V gives CDR1 SEHNR, CDR2 FQNEAQ (reference sequence). The ends were cut back, 2 bases at V and 8 bases at J, with 7 bases in the middle. The CDR3 covers 12 residues. CDR3 loop: CASSLLRDEQFF. DNA for the CDR3: TGTGCCAGCAGCTTATTAAGAGATGAGCAGTTCTTC.

The V and J genes are TRBV28 and TRBJ1-2; unclear D gene. Trimming left V 6 bases short and J 6 bases short, with 17 bases between. The length of the CDR3 is 14 residues. Germline CDR1 and CDR2: MDHEN and SYDVKM. The CDR3 coding sequence is TGTGCCAGCAGCTCCAGAGGCGGCCCACATGGCTACACCTTC. Translation: CASSSRGGPHGYTF.

The V and J genes are TRBV28 and TRBJ1-2; D is ambiguous. V dropped 5 bases and J dropped 8 bases, with 21 bases sitting between them. The CDR3 has 15 amino acids. The germline V gene has CDR1 MDHEN and CDR2 SYDVKM. The CDR3 loop reads CASSTPWRPYSGYTF. The CDR3 DNA reads TGTGCCAGCAGTACCCCATGGAGGCCCTATTCGGGCTACACCTTC.

V usage is TRBV10-2 and J usage is TRBJ2-1; 9 bases map to TRBD2. Losses at the gene ends were 10 bases for V and 9 bases for J; bases not matched to a gene: 10. The CDR3 runs to 13 residues. Germline lookup yields CDR1 WSHSY and CDR2 SAAADI. Here the CDR3 reads CATKGGRAGEQFF. CDR3 nucleotides: TGCGCCACCAAGGGCGGGAGGGCTGGTGAGCAGTTCTTC.

The rearrangement uses TRBV5-4 and TRBJ2-1; 13 nucleotides match TRBD2. Germline-derived CDR1 and CDR2 are SGHNT and YYREEE (reference sequence). The trim removed 3 bases at V and 3 bases at J, leaving 3 bases unmatched. This CDR3 region has 16 residues. CDR3 DNA sequence: TGTGCCAGCAGCTCAGGGACTAGCGGGAACTACAATGAGCAGTTCTTC. It encodes CASSSGTSGNYNEQFF.

The gene calls are TRBV6-5 and TRBJ1-5, with 7 bases aligning to TRBD1. Per germline, CDR1 MNHEY and CDR2 SVGAGI. The CDR3 sequence is 15 residues long. The J segment lost 3 bases and the V segment lost 5 bases, leaving 7 bases of the junction unmatched. CDR3 in DNA: TGTGCCAGCAGTATTTTCGGGACAGACAATCAGCCCCAGCATTTT. It specifies CASSIFGTDNQPQHF.

The V and J genes are TRBV18 and TRBJ1-2, with D perhaps TRBD1 (6 bases). Trimming pared 2 bases from V and 4 bases from J, leaving 14 bases between. Germline CDR1 is KGHSH and CDR2 is LQKENI. The CDR3 has 15 residues. Written as DNA, the CDR3 is TGTGCCAGCTCACCAGGTGGACAGACCCTCTATGGCTACACCTTC. This codes for CASSPGGQTLYGYTF.

This clone was counted between two and nine times. The chain is built from TRBV7-3 and TRBJ2-5; 9 bases fit TRBD1. The J call is uncertain, as TRBJ2-7 better fits the DNA end. CDR3 length: 15 residues. The germline CDR1 and CDR2 sequences are SGHTA and FQGTGA. The DNA for the CDR3 is TGTGCCAGCAGCGATCCGGGACAGGGAATTCGCGAGCAGTACTTC. Protein product: CASSDPGQGIREQYF.

This sequence joins TRBV5-1 and TRBJ2-7; D perhaps matches TRBD1 (5 bases). Trimming left V 4 bases short and J 0 bases short, with 11 bases between. CDR3 length: 14 amino acids. Germline V gives CDR1 SGHRS, CDR2 YFSETQ. The CDR3 bases are TGCGCCAGCAGCACCGGACATTTCTCCTACGAGCAGTACTTC. This sequence encodes CASSTGHFSYEQYF.

V gene TRBV11-2 combines with J gene TRBJ2-5; TRBD2 is a possible D gene (6 bases). Germline values: CDR1 SGHAT, CDR2 FQNNGV. This CDR3 comprises 14 residues. V dropped 0 bases and J dropped 1 base, with 6 bases sitting between them. The CDR3 sequence is CASSLEGGQETQYF. The DNA for the CDR3 is TGTGCCAGCAGCTTAGAGGGGGGCCAAGAGACCCAGTACTTC.

The chain uses TRBV11-2 and TRBJ2-7; TRBD2 matches at 11 bases. The CDR3 loop spans 17 amino acids. The germline gives CDR1 SGHAT, CDR2 FQNNGV. Trimming at V came to 0 bases and at J to 6 bases, leaving 10 bases not matched to a gene. The CDR3 loop is CASSLDLPSGRTAEQYF. In nucleotides, the CDR3 is TGTGCCAGCAGCTTAGATCTCCCTAGCGGGAGGACGGCCGAGCAGTACTTC.

This chain's CDR3 is CASSKSANSPLHF. The CDR3 nucleotides read TGTGCCAGCAGTAAATCCGCGAATTCACCCCTCCACTTT. The chain couples TRBV28 to TRBJ1-6; D gene unclear. The V end was cut by 5 bases, the J end by 7 bases, with 9 bases between. The germline V gene encodes CDR1 MDHEN and CDR2 SYDVKM. This CDR3 has 13 amino acids.

The J gene is TRBJ1-2, the V gene TRBV7-9, with D tentatively TRBD1 (6 bases). This CDR3 is built from 16 residues. Trimming pared 5 bases from V and 3 bases from J, leaving 19 bases between. Germline V lookup: CDR1 SEHNR, CDR2 FQNEAQ (reference sequence). CDR3 amino acids: CASSNSNRERDYGYTF. Here the CDR3 DNA reads TGTGCCAGCAGCAATTCGAACAGGGAGCGTGACTATGGCTACACCTTC.